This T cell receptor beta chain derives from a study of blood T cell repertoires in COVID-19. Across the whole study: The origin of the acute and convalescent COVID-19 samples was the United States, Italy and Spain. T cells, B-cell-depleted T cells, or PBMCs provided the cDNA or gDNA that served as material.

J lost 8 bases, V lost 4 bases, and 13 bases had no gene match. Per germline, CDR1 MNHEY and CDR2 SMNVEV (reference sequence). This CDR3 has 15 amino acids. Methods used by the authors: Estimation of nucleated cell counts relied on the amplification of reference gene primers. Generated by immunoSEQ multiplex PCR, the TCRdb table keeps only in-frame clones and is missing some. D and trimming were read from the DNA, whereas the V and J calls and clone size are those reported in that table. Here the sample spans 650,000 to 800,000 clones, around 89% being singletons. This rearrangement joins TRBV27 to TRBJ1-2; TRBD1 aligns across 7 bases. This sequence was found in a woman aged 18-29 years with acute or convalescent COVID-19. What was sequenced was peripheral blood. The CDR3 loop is CASSSTGYSSGGYTF. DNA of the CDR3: TGTGCCAGCAGTTCGACAGGGTATTCTTCAGGGGGCTACACCTTC.